This paragraph covers one T cell receptor (beta chain) sequence. This CDR3 spans 15 amino acids. Trimming shortened V by 8 bases and J by 1 base, and 17 bases separated the two germline ends. From germline, CDR1 is SGHAT and CDR2 FQNNGV. This entry is derived from a study of control samples from healthy donors and cancer patients. Only in-frame clones appear in the TCRdb table, and some are missing; sequencing was by immunoSEQ multiplex PCR. This sample yields 150,000 or so clones, of which approximately 92% are seen a single time; roughly 3.9% belongs to the top ten. This clonotype originated in a woman in her sixties in good health. The gene calls are TRBV11-2 and TRBJ1-1; D remains unclear. Input material: blood. The CDR3 here is CASGPRFGPNTEAFF. CDR3 DNA: TGTGCCAGCGGCCCTCGTTTCGGGCCGAACACTGAAGCTTTCTTT. Looking up the rest from reference TRBV11-2 and TRBJ1-1 gives the full variable domain: EAGVAQSPRYKIIEKRQSVAFWCNPISGHATLYWYQQILGQGPKLLIQFQNNGVVDDSQLPKDRFSAERLKGVDSTLKIQPAKLEDSAVYLCASGPRFGPNTEAFFGQGTRLTVV.